This TCR beta chain originates from a study of long-term antiretroviral therapy in people with HIV. An immunoSEQ assay, version v3.0, was performed at survey level. Method: immunoSEQ multiplex PCR; TCRdb's copy keeps in-frame clones and lacks some. The sample lists 24,000 or so clones, 85% to 95% occurring once. A note on this clone: Its specificity is not known.

Study results and limitations: Pre-ART expanded TRB clones stayed dominant throughout, though often decreasing after ART.

The specimen was unsorted PBMCs, collected around 4.7 years after starting antiretroviral therapy. The TCR sequence derives from a woman in her 50s with HIV.

The CDR3 here is CAWSVPRQGGKGTEAFF. CDR3 DNA: TGTGCCTGGAGTGTACCACGGCAGGGAGGTAAGGGCACTGAAGCTTTCTTT. This sequence joins TRBV30 and TRBJ1-1, with D possibly matching TRBD1 (5 bases). The V gene's germline CDR1 is GTSNPN and CDR2 SVGIG (reference sequence). Trimming took 0 bases from V and 4 from J, leaving 21 bases between them. This CDR3 contains 17 residues. Complete variable domain (other parts from reference TRBV30 and TRBJ1-1): SQTIHQWPATLVQPVGSPLSLECTVEGTSNPNLYWYRQAAGRGLQLLFYSVGIGQISSEVPQNLSASRPQDRQFILSSKKLLLSDSGFYLCAWSVPRQGGKGTEAFFGQGTRLTVV.